The 27 T cell receptor beta chains listed next were all sequenced from one sample in a study of cytomegalovirus exposure and HLA in healthy donors. The PCR employed 60 Vbeta primers together with 13 Jbeta primers. The repertoire was sequenced with immunoSEQ multiplex PCR; TCRdb's copy has only in-frame clones and lacks some. This sample carries 200,000 to 250,000 clones, around 73% of them seen once, and the ten largest clones take around 4%. The specimen sequenced was PBMCs. Receptors were obtained from a male donor in good health and CMV-seronegative.

The chain has TRBV30 and TRBJ2-2, with D tentatively TRBD1 (5 bases). Germline loops: CDR1 GTSNPN, CDR2 SVGIG (reference sequence). V lost 1 base to trimming and J lost 5 bases, with 23 bases between them. The CDR3 totals 18 residues. CDR3 protein: CAWSDKGIRGVRTGELFF. In nucleotides, the CDR3 is TGTGCCTGGAGTGATAAAGGTATAAGGGGCGTGAGGACCGGGGAGCTGTTTTTT.

CDR3 protein: CASSPGQKFSSEKLFF. In nucleotides, the CDR3 is TGTGCCAGCAGCCCGGGACAGAAGTTTTCCTCGGAGAAGCTGTTTTTT. This sequence joins TRBV5-6 and TRBJ2-2; 7 positions match TRBD1. Germline V CDR1 and CDR2: SGHDT, YYEEEE. This CDR3 has 16 amino acids. Trimming took 4 bases from V and 12 from J; bases not matched to a gene: 18.

Only a few counts were recorded for this clone. The chain joins TRBV7-3 to TRBJ1-1; weak D call: TRBD1 (6 bases). V lost 5 bases and J lost 0, with 19 bases in between. Germline V gene lookup returns CDR1 SGHTA and CDR2 FQGTGA. The CDR3 spans 17 residues. Here the CDR3 reads CASSLSPGTKVNTEAFF. CDR3 DNA sequence: TGTGCCAGCAGCCTATCGCCCGGGACAAAGGTGAACACTGAAGCTTTCTTT.

The chain carries TRBV6-6 and TRBJ2-1, with D perhaps TRBD2 (6 bases). Trimming left V 3 bases short and J 6 bases short, with 12 bases between. CDR3 length: 14 amino acids. From germline, CDR1 is MNHNY and CDR2 SVGAGI (reference sequence). This chain's CDR3 is CASSYEGGGNEQFF. DNA of the CDR3: TGTGCCAGCAGTTATGAGGGAGGTGGCAATGAGCAGTTCTTC.

The chain joins TRBV6-5 to TRBJ1-2; weak D call: TRBD1 (5 bases). V was trimmed by 7 bases and J by 6 bases, leaving 12 bases between them. The CDR3 is made up of 12 amino acids. Germline loops: CDR1 MNHEY, CDR2 SVGAGI. In nucleotides, the CDR3 is TGTGCCAGCACCGACCGGGGGAATGGCTACACCTTC. Translating gives CASTDRGNGYTF.

This clone was seen a handful of times. The rearrangement links TRBV19 to TRBJ2-1, with 13 bases matching TRBD2. CDR3 length: 17 amino acids. Germline V gene sequence: CDR1 LNHDA, CDR2 SQIVND (reference sequence). Trimming at V came to 0 bases and at J to 7 bases, leaving 6 bases not matched to a gene. The CDR3, as DNA: TGTGCCAGTAGTATAGAACTAGCGGGAGGGGGAGGGAATGAGCAGTTCTTC. Encoded protein: CASSIELAGGGGNEQFF.

The chain carries TRBV5-6 and TRBJ1-5; D may be TRBD1 (5 bases). V lost 0 bases and J lost 1, with 8 bases in between. Germline CDR1 is SGHDT and CDR2 is YYEEEE. The CDR3 length is 15 residues. In nucleotides, the CDR3 is TGTGCCAGCAGCTTGGAGGGGATGAGCAATCAGCCCCAGCATTTT. It is translated as CASSLEGMSNQPQHF.

J is TRBJ2-7 and V is TRBV2; TRBD2 aligns across 11 bases. The CDR3 runs to 14 residues. Germline CDR1 is SNHLY and CDR2 is FYNNEI. V was clipped by 5 bases and J by 4 bases; unmatched bases: 4. In DNA form, the CDR3 reads TGTGCCAGCAGTATAGCGGGAGGGCAATACGAGCAGTACTTC. It translates to CASSIAGGQYEQYF.

The chain employs TRBV28 and TRBJ2-7, with D perhaps matching TRBD1 (6 bases). Germline values: CDR1 MDHEN, CDR2 SYDVKM. V lost 2 bases and J lost 2, with 10 bases in between. The CDR3 contains 14 residues. The CDR3 DNA sequence: TGTGCCAGCAGTTTACGGGACATACCCTACGAGCAGTACTTC. Translating it yields CASSLRDIPYEQYF.

The chain recombines TRBV29-1 with TRBJ1-1, with D possibly being TRBD1 (6 bases). Trimming took 4 bases from V and 5 from J, leaving 14 bases between them. This CDR3 contains 13 residues. Germline CDR1 and CDR2: SQVTM and ANQGSEA. The CDR3: CSVGSRGETEAFF. CDR3 in DNA: TGCAGCGTTGGGAGCAGGGGTGAGACTGAAGCTTTCTTT.

The table lists this clone with a few counts. V is TRBV10-1 and J is TRBJ1-5; 8 bases are a match to TRBD1. V was clipped by 6 bases and J by 6 bases; unmatched bases: 10. This CDR3 is built from 15 residues. From germline, CDR1 is WNHNN and CDR2 SYGVQD (reference sequence). The CDR3: CASRETGVDGQPQHF. CDR3 bases: TGCGCCAGCAGAGAGACAGGGGTGGATGGTCAGCCCCAGCATTTT.

Concerning this clone itself: The germline gene is not matched at one end of the junction; a read error may be the cause. CDR3 nucleotide sequence: TGTGCCAGCTCCCCACCCGCGACTCGCACAGATACGCAGTATTTT. Its protein is CASSPPATRTDTQYF. This chain uses TRBV18 with TRBJ2-3; D uncertain. The CDR3 has 15 residues. Germline-derived CDR1 and CDR2 are KGHSH and LQKENI.

V is TRBV5-1 and J is TRBJ1-1; perhaps TRBD1 as D (5 bases). Germline CDR1 SGHRS, CDR2 YFSETQ. There are 15 residues in the CDR3. V lost 2 bases, J lost 5 bases, and 16 bases lay in between. CDR3 in DNA: TGCGCCAGCAGCTTCGCAGGGAAATTGGGGACTGAAGCTTTCTTT. This codes for CASSFAGKLGTEAFF.

The chain couples TRBV4-1 to TRBJ2-3; D call uncertain. V was cut by 3 bases and J by 2 bases, with 6 bases left in between. CDR3 length equals 13 residues. Germline lookup yields CDR1 MGHRA and CDR2 YSYEKL. CDR3: CASSHDFTDTQYF. In DNA form, the CDR3 reads TGCGCCAGCAGCCACGACTTCACAGATACGCAGTATTTT.

For this clone: This sample also contains other DNA sequences that code for the same CDR3. The chain is built from TRBV6-5 and TRBJ2-5; 12 bases are shared with TRBD2. Losses at the gene ends were 5 bases for V and 2 bases for J; bases not matched to a gene: 3. The CDR3 is 15 residues long. CDR1 and CDR2 (germline): MNHEY, SVGAGI. CDR3 loop: CASSPGLAGQETQYF. For the CDR3, the DNA is TGTGCCAGCAGTCCCGGACTAGCGGGACAAGAGACCCAGTACTTC.

The chain carries TRBV29-1 and TRBJ2-3; no firm D call. Germline V gene data show CDR1 as SQVTM and CDR2 as ANQGSEA. This CDR3 is 14 amino acids long. V shed 2 bases and J shed 0 bases, with 9 bases lying between them. The CDR3 protein is CSVERTSSTDTQYF. The CDR3, as DNA: TGCAGCGTTGAAAGAACTTCTAGCACAGATACGCAGTATTTT.

This clone has just a few counts. V is TRBV11-3 and J is TRBJ1-4; the D gene is possibly TRBD1 (6 bases). Germline CDR1 SGHNT, CDR2 YENEEA. The CDR3 runs to 19 residues. With 3 bases removed from V and 6 bases from J, the gap between germline ends came to 26 bases. CDR3 bases: TGTGCCAGCAGCTTTCTTGCGGGCCCTCACAGGGTTTTTGATGAAAAACTGTTTTTT. Its translation is CASSFLAGPHRVFDEKLFF.

The chain carries TRBV2 and TRBJ2-3, with D possibly being TRBD1 (5 bases). Germline CDR1 and CDR2: SNHLY and FYNNEI. The CDR3 covers 12 residues. The V end lost 7 bases, the J end lost 0 bases, and 5 bases lay between the germline ends. The chain's CDR3 is CASTGSTDTQYF. The CDR3 region has the DNA TGTGCCAGCACAGGGAGCACAGATACGCAGTATTTT. Full variable domain (outside the CDR3, taken from reference TRBV2 and TRBJ2-3): EPEVTQTPSHQVTQMGQEVILRCVPISNHLYFYWYRQILGQKVEFLVSFYNNEISEKSEIFDDQFSVERPDGSNFTLKIRSTKLEDSAMYFCASTGSTDTQYFGPGTRLTVL.

This chain links TRBV27 with TRBJ1-5; weak D call: TRBD1 (5 bases). Trimming pared 0 bases from V and 10 bases from J, leaving 10 bases between. This CDR3 comprises 13 residues. The germline V gene has CDR1 MNHEY and CDR2 SMNVEV (reference sequence). The CDR3 spells CASSLSAGLPQHF. CDR3 nucleotide sequence: TGTGCCAGCAGTTTATCGGCAGGGCTTCCCCAGCATTTT.

This chain links TRBV7-9 with TRBJ2-7, with 7 nucleotides matching TRBD2. J gave up 5 bases and V 4 bases, and 8 bases lay outside the gene matches. The germline V gene encodes CDR1 SEHNR and CDR2 FQNEAQ (reference sequence). CDR3 size: 14 residues. The CDR3 loop reads CASSSAFGGDEQYF. Written as DNA, the CDR3 is TGTGCCAGCAGCTCCGCCTTTGGGGGGGACGAGCAGTACTTC.

This chain connects TRBV29-1 to TRBJ1-1; D gene unclear. V lost 6 bases to trimming and J lost 4 bases, with 12 bases between them. The germline CDR1 and CDR2 sequences are SQVTM and ANQGSEA. The CDR3 has 12 residues. The CDR3 loop reads CSVTPKVTEAFF. CDR3 DNA: TGCAGCGTAACACCGAAAGTCACTGAAGCTTTCTTT.

The chain joins TRBV10-2 to TRBJ2-3; D remains unclear. V dropped 3 bases and J dropped 1 base, with 11 bases sitting between them. Germline V gives CDR1 WSHSY, CDR2 SAAADI. This CDR3 spans 15 amino acids. CDR3 sequence: CASSDEILGTDTQYF. The DNA for the CDR3 is TGCGCCAGCAGTGATGAGATTCTGGGCACAGATACGCAGTATTTT.

This clone was counted between two and nine times. The chain recombines TRBV2 with TRBJ2-5; 7 bases agree with TRBD1. The germline gives CDR1 SNHLY, CDR2 FYNNEI. This CDR3 is built from 14 residues. V gave up 7 bases and J gave up 5 bases; unmatched junction bases: 10. In DNA, the CDR3 is TGTGCCAGCACGTTTTTAGGGGGCTTGGAGACCCAGTACTTC. Translating gives CASTFLGGLETQYF.

The chain recombines TRBV28 with TRBJ1-4; 9 nucleotides match TRBD1. Unmatched junction bases numbered 12, after V lost 8 bases and J lost 8 bases. The CDR3 has 15 residues. Germline assignment: CDR1 MDHEN and CDR2 SYDVKM. In DNA form, the CDR3 reads TGTGCCAGCTCTACCGCCGGGACAGGGCTAGAAAAACTGTTTTTT. Amino acids: CASSTAGTGLEKLFF.

The chain uses TRBV29-1 and TRBJ2-3; 12 bases are a match to TRBD2. The trim removed 5 bases at V and 3 bases at J, leaving 9 bases unmatched. Per the germline V gene, CDR1 is SQVTM and CDR2 is ANQGSEA. CDR3 length: 16 residues. The CDR3 DNA reads as TGCAGCGTTCAAAGGACTAGCGGGATGGGGACAGATACGCAGTATTTT. It translates to CSVQRTSGMGTDTQYF.

This CDR3 reads CASSRGTGEEQYF. CDR3 DNA: TGCGCCAGCAGCCGGGGGACAGGGGAAGAGCAGTACTTC. The chain uses TRBV5-1 and TRBJ2-5; 10 nucleotides match TRBD1. Germline CDR1 and CDR2: SGHRS and YFSETQ. The V segment lost 4 bases and the J segment 11 bases; nucleotides outside the gene matches: 8. The CDR3 extends over 13 amino acids.

The CDR3 is CASSRTGPSYEQYF. The CDR3 DNA is TGTGCCAGTAGTCGGACAGGGCCTTCCTACGAGCAGTACTTC. The chain combines TRBV19 with TRBJ2-7, with 8 nucleotides matching TRBD1. The CDR3 sequence is 14 residues long. The V gene's germline CDR1 is LNHDA and CDR2 SQIVND (reference sequence). The ends lost 5 bases at V and 1 base at J; junction bases unmatched: 4.